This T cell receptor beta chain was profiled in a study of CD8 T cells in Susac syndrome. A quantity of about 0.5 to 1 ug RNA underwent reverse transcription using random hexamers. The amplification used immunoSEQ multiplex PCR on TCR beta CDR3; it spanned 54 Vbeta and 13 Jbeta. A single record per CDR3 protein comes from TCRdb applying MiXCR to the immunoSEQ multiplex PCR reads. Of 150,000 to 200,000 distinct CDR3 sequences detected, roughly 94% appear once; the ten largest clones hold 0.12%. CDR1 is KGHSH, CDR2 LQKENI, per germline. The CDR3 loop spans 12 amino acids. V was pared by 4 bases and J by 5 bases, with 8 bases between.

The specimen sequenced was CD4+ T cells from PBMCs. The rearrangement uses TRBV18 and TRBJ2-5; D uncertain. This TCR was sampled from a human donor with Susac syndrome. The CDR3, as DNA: TGTGCCAGCTCACTGTACGATGAGACCCAGTACTTC. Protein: CASSLYDETQYF. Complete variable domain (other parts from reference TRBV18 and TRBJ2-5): NAGVMQNPRHLVRRRGQEARLRCSPMKGHSHVYWYRQLPEEGLKFMVYLQKENIIDESGMPKERFSAEFPKEGPSILRIQQVVRGDSAAYFCASSLYDETQYFGPGTRLLVL.